This TCR beta chain originates from a study of cytomegalovirus exposure and HLA in healthy donors. The donors were healthy bone marrow donors. Likely unrecorded immune exposures existed in these nominally healthy donors. Primers: 60 Vbeta forward and 13 Jbeta reverse. Profiling relied on immunoSEQ multiplex PCR, and the TCRdb table lists in-frame clones only, not all of them. Of about 150,000 clones detected, more than 65% appear once; the ten largest clones hold 5% to 6.5%. The germline gives CDR1 MGHRA, CDR2 YSYEKL. The CDR3 extends over 16 amino acids. V trimming: 5 bases; J trimming: 5 bases; junction bases outside the gene matches: 10.

Sample: PBMCs. This clonotype was obtained from a man aged 50 or older in good health and CMV-seropositive. The chain carries TRBV4-1 and TRBJ2-5, with 11 bases identical to TRBD2. The CDR3 sequence is CASSAGLAGRRETQYF. The CDR3 bases are TGCGCCAGCAGCGCCGGACTAGCGGGCCGACGGGAGACCCAGTACTTC.